A selection of T cell receptor beta chains follows, all from one sample in a study of T cells in localized non-small cell lung cancer. Using immunoSEQ multiplex PCR, the repertoire was profiled, and TCRdb retains in-frame clones only, with some absent. There are about 22,000 clones in the sample; about 85% occur only once, and about 23% lies in the top ten. The sample consisted of PBMCs, taken before any cancer treatment. These receptors were taken from a man aged 35 to 70 with stage II squamous cell lung carcinoma. The CDR3 runs from the conserved cysteine through the conserved F or W. D genes are given only for firm matches. Size tells how often a clone was seen (once, few, many) or the class of an expanded clone, and some rows leave it out.

V	D	J	size	DNA	CDR3
TRBV5-8	.	TRBJ2-1	.	TGTGCCAGCAGCCTCGGGTCGACAACCTCTTACAATGAGCAGTTCTTC	CASSLGSTTSYNEQFF
TRBV7-2	TRBD1	TRBJ1-2	once	TGTGCCAGCAGCCCCAGGGACAGGGCCCTTAACTATGGCTACACCTTC	CASSPRDRALNYGYTF
TRBV28	.	TRBJ2-1	.	TGTGCCAGCAGTATTAGGGGATCCTACAATGAGCAGTTCTTC	CASSIRGSYNEQFF
TRBV5-1	.	TRBJ2-5	.	TGCGCCAGCAGCTTGGATATTTCGGTGGTGGAGACCCAGTACTTC	CASSLDISVVETQYF
TRBV6-6	TRBD2	TRBJ2-1	.	TGTGCCAGCAGTTATAGGACTAGCGGGGACAATGAGCAGTTCTTC	CASSYRTSGDNEQFF
TRBV10-3	.	TRBJ1-1	.	TGTGCCATCAGTGACAGGGGGAACACTGAAGCTTTCTTT	CAISDRGNTEAFF
TRBV5-1	.	TRBJ1-4	.	TGCGCCAGCAGCTTGGAGGCAGCAACTAATGAAAAACTGTTTTTT	CASSLEAATNEKLFF
TRBV7-8	TRBD1	TRBJ2-1	.	TGTGCCAGCAGCCTCCCTAAGACAGGGGGCGGCGACAATGAGCAGTTCTTC	CASSLPKTGGGDNEQFF
TRBV28	.	TRBJ2-2	.	TGTGCCAGCAGTTTTAGTTGGGTAGCGAACACCGGGGAGCTGTTTTTT	CASSFSWVANTGELFF
TRBV25-1	TRBD2	TRBJ2-1	.	TGTGCCAGCGGGGGGCTAGCGGGAGTCGGAAGATCAGAAAATGAGCAGTTCTTC	CASGGLAGVGRSENEQFF
TRBV9	TRBD1	TRBJ1-6	.	TGTGCCAGCAGCCCCGGGACAGGGTATGCGCCCCTCCACTTT	CASSPGTGYAPLHF
TRBV30	.	TRBJ1-1	few	TGTGCCTGGGCCCCAATGGACACTGAAGCTTTCTTT	CAWAPMDTEAFF
TRBV6-5	.	TRBJ2-7	.	TGTGCCAGCAACCGGTTGGGGGCCAACTCCTACGAGCAGTACTTC	CASNRLGANSYEQYF
TRBV6-5	TRBD1	TRBJ1-1	.	TGTGCCAGCAATCGACAGGGAGACACTGAAGCTTTCTTT	CASNRQGDTEAFF
TRBV6-1	.	TRBJ2-4	.	TGTGCCAGCAGTGAAGCGCTTTCCTTAGCCAAAAACATTCAGTACTTC	CASSEALSLAKNIQYF
TRBV5-1	.	TRBJ1-1	.	TGCGCCAGCAGCTTATGGGCATCCAACACTGAAGCTTTCTTT	CASSLWASNTEAFF
TRBV28	.	TRBJ1-1	.	TGTGCCAGCAGTTTGGACAGTAGGCCATCTCTGGGCGCTTTCTTT	CASSLDSRPSLGAFF
TRBV7-3	TRBD1	TRBJ2-6	.	TGTGCCAGCAGGGACAGGTCTGGGGCCAACGTCCTGACTTTC	CASRDRSGANVLTF
TRBV19	.	TRBJ1-2	once	TGTGCCAGTAGTTCTTTCGCAGGGATGGGGTTCTATGGCTACACCTTC	CASSSFAGMGFYGYTF
TRBV28	.	TRBJ1-5	.	TGTGCCAGCAGACTTGGGGGGTTAGAGAAGAAAAATAGCAATCAGCCCCAGCATTTT	CASRLGGLEKKNSNQPQHF
TRBV10-1	.	TRBJ2-3	once	TGCGCCAGCAGCAGGACCGGAGCTGATACGCAGTATTTT	CASSRTGADTQYF
TRBV27	TRBD2	TRBJ2-7	.	TGTGCCAGCAGTTTTCGGACTAGCGGGACCTACGAGCAGTACTTC	CASSFRTSGTYEQYF
TRBV29-1	TRBD2	TRBJ2-3	.	TGCAGCGTTCCGGGAGGGAGAGATACGCAGTATTTT	CSVPGGRDTQYF